The source of this T cell receptor (beta chain) is a study of blood T cell repertoires in COVID-19. The germline V gene has CDR1 SGHAT and CDR2 FQNNGV. The V gene lost 1 base and the J gene lost 4 bases, with 7 bases spanning the gap. This CDR3 is built from 14 residues. Repertoires were generated with immunoSEQ multiplex PCR, while TCRdb's copy carries only in-frame clones and drops some. Of around 270,000 clones listed, around 85% are singletons. This chain uses TRBV11-2 with TRBJ2-2, with D perhaps TRBD1 (5 bases). The clonotype comes from a human donor with COVID-19, enrolled during active disease. The donor label of this sample is uncertain. Sequenced input: peripheral blood. CDR3 protein: CASSLAGSTGELFF. The CDR3 nucleotides read TGTGCCAGCAGCTTAGCAGGGTCCACCGGGGAGCTGTTTTTT. The variable domain in full, completed from reference TRBV11-2 and TRBJ2-2, reads EAGVAQSPRYKIIEKRQSVAFWCNPISGHATLYWYQQILGQGPKLLIQFQNNGVVDDSQLPKDRFSAERLKGVDSTLKIQPAKLEDSAVYLCASSLAGSTGELFFGEGSRLTVL.